This record looks at one TCR beta chain sequence and its context. The antigen remains undetermined. This CDR3 has 15 amino acids. V lost 1 base to trimming and J lost 3 bases, with 9 bases between them. The germline CDR1 and CDR2 sequences are SEHNR and FQNEAQ (reference sequence). This specimen belongs to a study of blood T cells in healthy people across ages. Points from the study as a whole: Long-lived and aged donors differed, with more naive CD4+ cells and higher diversity in the long-lived. TCR beta diversity tracked closely with naive T cell percentage.

A second PCR, run for roughly 6 to 11 cycles, used a sample-barcoded 5' primer plus a J-beta primer mix. A template-switch adaptor with 12 random nucleotides tagged each cDNA molecule. TCRdb re-analysed the 5' RACE reads in MiXCR, keeping a single row per CDR3 protein. Found here are some 1.8 million distinct CDR3 sequences, roughly two fifths of them singletons; the top ten hold 23%. This sequence originates from a human donor in good health. This chain connects TRBV7-9 to TRBJ1-4; D might be TRBD1 (5 bases). The sequencing input was blood. CDR3 region: CASSLEVGPNEKLFF. The CDR3 region has the DNA TGTGCCAGCAGCTTAGAGGTGGGACCTAATGAAAAACTGTTTTTT.